This TCR beta chain was captured by sequencing in a study of CD8+ T cells in alopecia areata. Overall study: Twice a day, 5 to 10 mg of oral tofacitinib was administered to treated patients. Overall study findings and caveats: It was less clear whether patients shared TCRs than it was in mice, possibly because of HLA. There was only one nonresponder, so it was unclear how baseline CD8+ expansion relates to response. Scalp and blood retained many expanded lesional clones during tofacitinib.

Treatment indicated: oral pan-JAK inhibitor, 5-10 mg twice daily. The germline gives CDR1 MNHNY, CDR2 SVGAGI (reference sequence). Trimming pared 7 bases from V and 2 bases from J, leaving 11 bases between. The CDR3 is 13 residues long. Sequencing relied on a cDNA template that was reverse transcribed from extracted RNA. Produced via immunoSEQ multiplex PCR; TCRdb's table is partial and in-frame only. The table shows 150,000 to 200,000 clones, with approximately 49% occurring only once. This clone was detected a few times. What it binds is unknown. Sequenced material: CD8+ T cells sorted from blood, taken at week 52, from a patient treated with tofacitinib. The receptor was isolated from a human donor with alopecia areata. This sequence joins TRBV6-6 and TRBJ2-5; D remains unclear. CDR3 coding DNA: TGTGCCAGCAAGCTCCCCCCTCAAGAGACCCAGTACTTC. Translation gives CASKLPPQETQYF.